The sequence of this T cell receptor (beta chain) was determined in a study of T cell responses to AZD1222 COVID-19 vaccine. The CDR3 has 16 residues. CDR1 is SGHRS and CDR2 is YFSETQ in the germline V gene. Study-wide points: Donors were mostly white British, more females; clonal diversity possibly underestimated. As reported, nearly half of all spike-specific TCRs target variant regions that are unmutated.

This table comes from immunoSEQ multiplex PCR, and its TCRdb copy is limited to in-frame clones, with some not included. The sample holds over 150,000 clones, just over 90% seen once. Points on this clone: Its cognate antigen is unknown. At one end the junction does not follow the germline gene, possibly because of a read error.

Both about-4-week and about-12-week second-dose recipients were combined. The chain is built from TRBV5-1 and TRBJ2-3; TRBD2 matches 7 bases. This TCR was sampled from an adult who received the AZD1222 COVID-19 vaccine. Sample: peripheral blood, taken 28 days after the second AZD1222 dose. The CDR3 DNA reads TGCGCCAGCAGCCCCGGGGTAGGCGGGAGCATAGATACGCAGTATTTT. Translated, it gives CASSPGVGGSIDTQYF.